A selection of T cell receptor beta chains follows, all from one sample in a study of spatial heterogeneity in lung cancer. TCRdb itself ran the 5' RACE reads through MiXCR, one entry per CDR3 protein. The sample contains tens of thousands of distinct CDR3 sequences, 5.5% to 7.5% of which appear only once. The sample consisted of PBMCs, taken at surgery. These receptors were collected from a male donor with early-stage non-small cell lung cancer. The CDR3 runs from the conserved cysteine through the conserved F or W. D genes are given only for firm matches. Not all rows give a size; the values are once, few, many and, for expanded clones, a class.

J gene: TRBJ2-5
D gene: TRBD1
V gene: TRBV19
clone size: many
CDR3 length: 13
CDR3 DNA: TGTGCCAGTAGTGACAGGGCAGAAGAGACCCAGTACTTC
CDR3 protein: CASSDRAEETQYF

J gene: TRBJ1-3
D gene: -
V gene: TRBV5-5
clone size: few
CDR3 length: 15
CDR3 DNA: TGTGCCAGCAGCTTGAGGGCGAGCTCTGGAAACACCATATATTTT
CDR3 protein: CASSLRASSGNTIYF

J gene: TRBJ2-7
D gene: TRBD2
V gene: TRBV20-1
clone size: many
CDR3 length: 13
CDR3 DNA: TGCAGTGCTAGGCGGGAGATGCGGTACGAGCAGTACTTC
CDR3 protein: CSARREMRYEQYF

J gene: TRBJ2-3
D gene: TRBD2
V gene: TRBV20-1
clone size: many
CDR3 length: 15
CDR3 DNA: TGCAGTGCGCAAACACAACTAGCGAGCACAGATACGCAGTATTTT
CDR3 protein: CSAQTQLASTDTQYF

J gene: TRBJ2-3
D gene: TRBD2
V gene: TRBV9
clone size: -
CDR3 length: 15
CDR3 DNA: TGTGCCAGCAGCGTAGGAGCTAGCGGGGGAGATACGCAGTATTTT
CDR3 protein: CASSVGASGGDTQYF

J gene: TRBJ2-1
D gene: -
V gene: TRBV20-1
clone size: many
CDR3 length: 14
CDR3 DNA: TGCAGTGCTCCAAGACAGTATGCCTACAATGAGCAGTTCTTC
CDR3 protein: CSAPRQYAYNEQFF

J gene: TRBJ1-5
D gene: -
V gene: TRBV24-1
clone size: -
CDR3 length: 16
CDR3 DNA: TGTGCCACCAGTGATTCTGGTACAGGAACTAATCAGCCCCAGCATTTT
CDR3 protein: CATSDSGTGTNQPQHF

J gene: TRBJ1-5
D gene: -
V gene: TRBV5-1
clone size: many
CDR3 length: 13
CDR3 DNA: TGCGCCAGCAGCTCCCAGGGAGACCAGCCCCAGCATTTT
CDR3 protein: CASSSQGDQPQHF

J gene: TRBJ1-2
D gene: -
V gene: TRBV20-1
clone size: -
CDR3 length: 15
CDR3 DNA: TGCAGTGCTAGATTGACAGCCAATGATAACTATGGCTACACCTTC
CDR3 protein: CSARLTANDNYGYTF

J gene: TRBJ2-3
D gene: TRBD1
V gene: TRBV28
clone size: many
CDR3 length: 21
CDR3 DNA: TGTGCCAGCAGTTCCTTTACGACAGGGGGCGTTACAATAGCGGGCACAGATACGCAGTATTTT
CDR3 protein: CASSSFTTGGVTIAGTDTQYF

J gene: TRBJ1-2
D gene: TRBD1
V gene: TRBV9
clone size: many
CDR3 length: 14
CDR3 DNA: TGTGCCAGCAGCGTAGAAGGGACAGCCTATGGCTACACCTTC
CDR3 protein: CASSVEGTAYGYTF

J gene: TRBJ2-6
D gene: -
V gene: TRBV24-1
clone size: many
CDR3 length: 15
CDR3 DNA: TGTGCCACCAGTGATTTCAGCTCTGGGGCCAACGTCCTGACTTTC
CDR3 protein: CATSDFSSGANVLTF

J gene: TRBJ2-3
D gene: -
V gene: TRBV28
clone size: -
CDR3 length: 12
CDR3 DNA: TGTGCCAGCAGTTTATTGGGGAGCACGCAGTATTTT
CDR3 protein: CASSLLGSTQYF

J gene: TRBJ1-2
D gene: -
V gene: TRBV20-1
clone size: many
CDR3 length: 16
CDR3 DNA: TGCAGTGCTAGAGCCCCAATGAGCAAGTCCCACTATGGCTACACCTTC
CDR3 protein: CSARAPMSKSHYGYTF

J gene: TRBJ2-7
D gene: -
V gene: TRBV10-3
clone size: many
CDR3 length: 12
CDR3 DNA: TGTGCCATCAGTCCGACGACCTACGAGCAGTACTTC
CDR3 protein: CAISPTTYEQYF

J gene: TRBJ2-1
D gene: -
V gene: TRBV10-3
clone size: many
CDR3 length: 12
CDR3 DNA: TGTGCCATCAGTAGGGGTGGCAATGAGCAGTTCTTC
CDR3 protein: CAISRGGNEQFF

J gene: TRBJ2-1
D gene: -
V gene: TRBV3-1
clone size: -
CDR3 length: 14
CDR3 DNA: TGTGCCAGCAGAGGGACAAACTCCTACAATGAGCAGTTCTTC
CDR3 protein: CASRGTNSYNEQFF

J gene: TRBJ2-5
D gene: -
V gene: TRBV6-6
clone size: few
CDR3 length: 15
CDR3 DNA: TGTGCCAGCAGACTCCCACTAGCTGCGGGAGAGACCCAGTACTTC
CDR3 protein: CASRLPLAAGETQYF

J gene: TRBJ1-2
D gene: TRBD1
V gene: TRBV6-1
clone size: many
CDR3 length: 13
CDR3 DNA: TGTGCCAGCAGTGAGACAGGGGTTCGCGGCTACACCTTC
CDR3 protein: CASSETGVRGYTF

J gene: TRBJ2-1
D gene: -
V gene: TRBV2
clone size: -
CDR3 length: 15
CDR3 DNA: TGTGCCAGCAGGTACGGACTGGACTCCTACAATGAGCAGTTCTTC
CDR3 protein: CASRYGLDSYNEQFF

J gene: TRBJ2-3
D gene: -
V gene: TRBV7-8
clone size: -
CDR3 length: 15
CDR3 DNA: TGTGCCAGCAGTAGGTGGCGGGCCGGCACAGATACGCAGTATTTT
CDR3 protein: CASSRWRAGTDTQYF

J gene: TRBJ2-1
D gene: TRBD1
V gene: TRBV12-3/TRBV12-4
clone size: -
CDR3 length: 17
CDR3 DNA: TGTGCCAGCAGTCATACTACGACAGGGAGCTTCTACAATGAGCAGTTCTTC
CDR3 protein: CASSHTTTGSFYNEQFF

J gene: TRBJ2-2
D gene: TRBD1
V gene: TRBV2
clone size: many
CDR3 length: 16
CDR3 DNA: TGTGCCAGCAGTATTATGGACAGGGCTAACACCGGGGAGCTGTTTTTT
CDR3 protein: CASSIMDRANTGELFF

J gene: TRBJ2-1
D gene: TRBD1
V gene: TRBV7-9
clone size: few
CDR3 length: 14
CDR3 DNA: TGTGCCAGCAGCATGTCCGGGACAGGGGCTGAGCAGTTCTTC
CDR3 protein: CASSMSGTGAEQFF

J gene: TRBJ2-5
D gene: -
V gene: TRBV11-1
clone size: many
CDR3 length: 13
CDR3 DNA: TGTGCCAGCAGTCGGGGTAGGGAAGAGACCCAGTACTTC
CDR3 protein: CASSRGREETQYF

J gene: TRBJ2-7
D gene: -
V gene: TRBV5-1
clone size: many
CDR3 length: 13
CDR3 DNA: TGCGCCAGCAGCTGGAGGGTTGGCTACGAGCAGTACTTC
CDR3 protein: CASSWRVGYEQYF